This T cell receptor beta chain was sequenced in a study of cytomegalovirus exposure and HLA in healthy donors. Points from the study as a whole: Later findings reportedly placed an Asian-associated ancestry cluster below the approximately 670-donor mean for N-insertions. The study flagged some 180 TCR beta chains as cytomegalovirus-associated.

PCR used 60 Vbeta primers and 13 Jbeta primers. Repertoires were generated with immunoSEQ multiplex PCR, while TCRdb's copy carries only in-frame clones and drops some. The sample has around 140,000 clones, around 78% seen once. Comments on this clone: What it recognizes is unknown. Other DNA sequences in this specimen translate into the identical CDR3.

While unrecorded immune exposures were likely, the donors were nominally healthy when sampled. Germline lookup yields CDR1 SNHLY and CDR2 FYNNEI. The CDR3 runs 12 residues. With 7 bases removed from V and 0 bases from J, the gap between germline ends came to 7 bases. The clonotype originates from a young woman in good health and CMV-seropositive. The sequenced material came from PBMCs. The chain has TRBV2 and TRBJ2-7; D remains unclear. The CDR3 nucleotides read TGTGCCAGCACCGGTAGCTCCTACGAGCAGTACTTC. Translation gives CASTGSSYEQYF.